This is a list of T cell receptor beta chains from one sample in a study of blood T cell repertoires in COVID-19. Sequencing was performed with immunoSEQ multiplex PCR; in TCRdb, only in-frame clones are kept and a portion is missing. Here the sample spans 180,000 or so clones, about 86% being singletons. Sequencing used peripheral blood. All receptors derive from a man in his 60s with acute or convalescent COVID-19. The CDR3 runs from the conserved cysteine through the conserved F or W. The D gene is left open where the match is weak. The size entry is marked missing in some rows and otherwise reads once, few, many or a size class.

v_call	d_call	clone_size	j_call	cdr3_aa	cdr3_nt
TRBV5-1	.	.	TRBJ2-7	CASSLSPTSVSEQYF	TGCGCCAGCAGCCTCAGCCCGACTAGTGTCAGCGAGCAGTACTTC
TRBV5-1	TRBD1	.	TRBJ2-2	CASSSGGTGAGELFF	TGCGCCAGCAGCTCTGGCGGGACAGGGGCCGGGGAGCTGTTTTTT
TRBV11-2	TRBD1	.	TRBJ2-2	CASSSRRQGNTGELFF	TGTGCCAGCAGCTCCAGGCGACAGGGGAACACCGGGGAGCTGTTTTTT
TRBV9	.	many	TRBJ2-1	CASSVVSSSYNEQFF	TGTGCCAGCAGCGTAGTAAGTAGCTCCTACAATGAGCAGTTCTTC
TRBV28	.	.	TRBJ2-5	CASTPNWGRMETQYF	TGTGCCAGCACCCCCAATTGGGGGCGTATGGAGACCCAGTACTTC
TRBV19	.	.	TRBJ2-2	CASSTQGQTGELFF	TGTGCCAGTAGTACCCAAGGACAGACCGGGGAGCTGTTTTTT
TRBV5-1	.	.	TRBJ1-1	CASSLASETEAFF	TGCGCCAGCAGCTTGGCTTCGGAGACTGAAGCTTTCTTT
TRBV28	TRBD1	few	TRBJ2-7	CASTQPGTVSSYEQYF	TGTGCCAGCACCCAACCCGGGACAGTGAGTTCCTACGAGCAGTACTTC
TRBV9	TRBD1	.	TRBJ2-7	CASSVAQGALGIHEQYF	TGTGCCAGCAGCGTAGCTCAGGGGGCGCTTGGTATCCACGAGCAGTACTTC
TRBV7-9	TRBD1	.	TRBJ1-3	CASSPREGDRGDGNTIYF	TGTGCCAGCAGCCCTCGTGAGGGGGACAGGGGTGACGGAAACACCATATATTTT
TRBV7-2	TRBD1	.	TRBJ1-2	CASSQDRGANYGYTF	TGTGCCAGCAGCCAAGACAGGGGAGCCAACTATGGCTACACCTTC
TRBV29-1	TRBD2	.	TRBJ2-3	CSVTSGSADTQYF	TGCAGCGTCACTAGCGGGAGTGCCGATACGCAGTATTTT
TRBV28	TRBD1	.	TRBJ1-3	CASSTGAGNTIYF	TGTGCCAGCAGTACAGGGGCTGGAAACACCATATATTTT
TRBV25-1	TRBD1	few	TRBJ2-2	CASSEPSGQGVGELFF	TGTGCCAGCAGTGAACCCTCGGGACAGGGAGTCGGGGAGCTGTTTTTT
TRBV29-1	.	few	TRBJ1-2	CSVDETGNGYTF	TGCAGCGTTGACGAGACAGGAAATGGCTACACCTTC
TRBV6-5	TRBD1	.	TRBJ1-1	CASKNGGTVNTEAFF	TGTGCCAGCAAAAACGGCGGGACAGTGAACACTGAAGCTTTCTTT
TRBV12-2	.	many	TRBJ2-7	CASRLFEREGCYEQYF	TGTGCAAGTCGCTTATTCGAGCGGGAGGGCTGTTACGAGCAGTACTTC
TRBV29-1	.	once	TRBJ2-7	CSVGPQGGNEQYF	TGCAGCGTTGGTCCCCAGGGGGGCAACGAGCAGTACTTC
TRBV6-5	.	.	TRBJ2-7	CASRGGRLSYEQYF	TGTGCCAGCAGAGGGGGTCGCCTCTCCTACGAGCAGTACTTC
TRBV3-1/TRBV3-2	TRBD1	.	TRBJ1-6	CASSPTAGTGNSPLHF	TGTGCCAGCAGCCCGACTGCCGGGACAGGCAATTCACCCCTCCACTTT
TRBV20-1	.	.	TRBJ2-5	CSASGETQYF	TGCAGTGCTTCGGGTGAGACCCAGTACTTC
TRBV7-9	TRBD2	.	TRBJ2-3	CASSRLAGTDTQYF	TGTGCCAGCAGTCGACTAGCCGGGACAGATACGCAGTATTTT
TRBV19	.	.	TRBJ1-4	CASSIITSRGNEKLFF	TGTGCCAGTAGTATAATAACGTCACGGGGGAATGAAAAACTGTTTTTT
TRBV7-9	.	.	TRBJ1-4	CASSSSRANEKLFF	TGTGCCAGCAGCTCATCCAGGGCTAATGAAAAACTGTTTTTT
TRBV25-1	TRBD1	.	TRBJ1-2	CASSRGTDGTYGYTF	TGTGCCAGCAGTAGGGGGACAGATGGGACCTATGGCTACACCTTC
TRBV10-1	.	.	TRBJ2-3	CASSELSGTDTQYF	TGCGCCAGCAGTGAGTTAAGCGGCACAGATACGCAGTATTTT
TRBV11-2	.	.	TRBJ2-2	CASSLAGSAGELFF	TGTGCCAGCAGCTTAGCAGGGTCCGCCGGGGAGCTGTTTTTT
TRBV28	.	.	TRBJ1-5	CASSLLGEGQPQHF	TGTGCCAGCAGTTTATTGGGGGAGGGTCAGCCCCAGCATTTT
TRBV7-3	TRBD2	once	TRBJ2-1	CASSLGPSGRAEQFF	TGTGCCAGCAGCTTAGGTCCTAGCGGGAGAGCTGAGCAGTTCTTC
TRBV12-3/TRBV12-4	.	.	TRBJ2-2	CASSSVNTGELFF	TGTGCCAGCAGTTCCGTTAACACCGGGGAGCTGTTTTTT
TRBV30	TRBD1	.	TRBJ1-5	CAWSTGVGQPQHF	TGTGCCTGGTCGACAGGGGTGGGACAGCCCCAGCATTTT
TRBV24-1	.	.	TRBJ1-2	CATSDSGGGNHGYTF	TGTGCCACCAGTGATTCGGGAGGAGGGAATCATGGCTACACCTTC
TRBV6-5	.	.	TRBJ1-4	CASSSEGVEKLFF	TGTGCCAGCAGCTCTGAGGGTGTTGAAAAACTGTTTTTT
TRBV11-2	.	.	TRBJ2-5	CASSLPGGETQYF	TGTGCCAGCAGCCTCCCGGGTGGGGAGACCCAGTACTTC
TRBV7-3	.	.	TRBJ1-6	CASSLTAPGGSPLHF	TGTGCCAGCAGCTTAACAGCCCCGGGGGGTTCACCCCTCCACTTT
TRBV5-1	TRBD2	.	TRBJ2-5	CASSLAGETQYF	TGCGCCAGCAGCCTAGCGGGGGAGACCCAGTACTTC
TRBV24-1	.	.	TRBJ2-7	CATSDRTPYEQYF	TGTGCCACCAGTGACCGGACTCCCTACGAGCAGTACTTC
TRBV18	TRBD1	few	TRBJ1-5	CASSPPGQGSGGNQPQHF	TGTGCCAGCTCACCACCGGGACAGGGAAGTGGGGGCAATCAGCCCCAGCATTTT
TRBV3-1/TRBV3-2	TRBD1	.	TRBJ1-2	CASSQDLGTGQLSYGYTF	TGTGCCAGCAGCCAAGATCTGGGGACAGGGCAGCTTAGCTATGGCTACACCTTC
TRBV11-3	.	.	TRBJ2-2	CASGARTGELFF	TGTGCCAGCGGAGCGAGGACCGGGGAGCTGTTTTTT
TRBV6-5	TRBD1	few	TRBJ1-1	CASRTGPGGTEAFF	TGTGCCAGCAGGACCGGGCCAGGGGGGACTGAAGCTTTCTTT
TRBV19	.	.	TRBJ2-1	CASSIRARDMVHNEQFF	TGTGCCAGTAGTATACGGGCCCGGGACATGGTCCACAATGAGCAGTTCTTC
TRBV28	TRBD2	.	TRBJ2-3	CASSLGLTSGGRDTQYF	TGTGCCAGCAGTTTGGGCCTCACTAGCGGGGGGCGAGATACGCAGTATTTT
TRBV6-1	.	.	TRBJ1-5	CASSDRTGNQPQHF	TGTGCCAGCAGTGATCGAACGGGCAATCAGCCCCAGCATTTT
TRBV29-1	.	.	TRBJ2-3	CSVKEATDTQYF	TGCAGCGTTAAGGAGGCCACAGATACGCAGTATTTT
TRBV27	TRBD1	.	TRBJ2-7	CASSLRQGEIYEQYF	TGTGCCAGCAGTTTACGGCAGGGGGAGATCTACGAGCAGTACTTC
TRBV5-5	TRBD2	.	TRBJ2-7	CASSFELAIGEQYF	TGTGCCAGCAGCTTCGAACTAGCGATCGGCGAGCAGTACTTC
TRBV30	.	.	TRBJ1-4	CAWSRRQATNEKLFF	TGTGCCTGGAGTAGACGGCAGGCAACTAATGAAAAACTGTTTTTT
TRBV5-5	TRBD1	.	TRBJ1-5	CASSKDRGLRQPQHF	TGTGCCAGCAGCAAAGACAGGGGGCTTCGTCAGCCCCAGCATTTT
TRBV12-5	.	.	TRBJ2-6	CASGLVRDTFSGANVLTF	TGTGCTAGTGGTCTCGTCCGGGACACTTTTTCTGGGGCCAACGTCCTGACTTTC
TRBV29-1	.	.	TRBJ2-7	CSVEDLYRAYEQYF	TGCAGCGTTGAAGATCTTTACAGGGCTTACGAGCAGTACTTC
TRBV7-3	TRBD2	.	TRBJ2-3	CASSLTGGPRDTQYF	TGTGCCAGCAGCTTAACGGGAGGGCCAAGAGATACGCAGTATTTT
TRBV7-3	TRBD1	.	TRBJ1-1	CASSAGGEATEAFF	TGTGCCAGCAGCGCAGGGGGCGAGGCCACTGAAGCTTTCTTT
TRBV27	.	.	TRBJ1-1	CASKPGKGTEAFF	TGTGCCAGCAAACCAGGGAAGGGCACTGAAGCTTTCTTT